Below are 7 T cell receptor beta chains sequenced from a single sample in a study of Graves' ophthalmopathy and Graves' hyperthyroidism. RNA transcripts were the template, and TCR beta CDR3 regions were amplified from them. RT-PCR with HTBI primers came first, then second-round multiplex PCR. TCRdb fed the multiplex PCR reads into MiXCR, producing one record per CDR3 protein. Of some 47,000 distinct CDR3 sequences listed, about 50% are singletons. Sequenced: peripheral blood. These receptors all come from an adult man with Graves' ophthalmopathy.

This clonotype was detected ten times or more. A read error may be the cause here, since a much bigger clone is one base away. The V gene is TRBV20-1, the J gene TRBJ2-4; D possibly corresponds to TRBD2 (6 bases). Germline-derived CDR1 and CDR2 are DFQATT and SNEGSKA (reference sequence). The CDR3 is 13 residues long. The CDR3 sequence: CSAGGAIKDIQYF. The CDR3 coding sequence is TGCAGTGCTGGAGGGGCAATCAAAGACATTCAGTACTTC.

The J gene is TRBJ1-4, the V gene TRBV5-6; D uncertain. V was clipped by 4 bases and J by 8 bases, with 12 bases between them. This CDR3 has 13 amino acids. Per the germline V gene, CDR1 is SGHDT and CDR2 is YYEEEE. In DNA, the CDR3 is TGTGCCAGCAGCCCACCGTGGGGAGAAAAACTGTTTTTT. Translating gives CASSPPWGEKLFF. Complete variable domain (other parts from reference TRBV5-6 and TRBJ1-4): DAGVTQSPTHLIKTRGQQVTLRCSPKSGHDTVSWYQQALGQGPQFIFQYYEEEERQRGNFPDRFSGHQFPNYSSELNVNALLLGDSALYLCASSPPWGEKLFFGSGTQLSVL.

This clonotype was counted ten times or more. The chain recombines TRBV3-1 with TRBJ2-5; D possibly corresponds to TRBD2 (5 bases). The germline V gene has CDR1 LGHDT and CDR2 YNNKEL (reference sequence). V dropped 0 bases and J dropped 5 bases, with 10 bases sitting between them. This CDR3 is 14 amino acids long. The CDR3 sequence: CASSQDRTGETQYF. In DNA, the CDR3 is TGTGCCAGCAGCCAAGATCGGACGGGGGAGACCCAGTACTTC.

V is TRBV7-9 and J is TRBJ2-3; D is ambiguous. Germline assignment: CDR1 SEHNR and CDR2 FQNEAQ (reference sequence). CDR3 size: 17 residues. V lost 7 bases and J 1 base, leaving 21 bases between the germline ends. CDR3 bases: TGTGCCAGCACCCCGGATAGCCCTGGTCCTGGCACAGATACGCAGTATTTT. This encodes CASTPDSPGPGTDTQYF.

This clonotype was detected ten times or more. The limits of the CDR3 on the DNA are not certain, so only TCRdb's listed CDR3 is given. The chain couples TRBV28 to TRBJ1-2. Germline values: CDR1 MDHEN, CDR2 SYDVKM. The CDR3 contains 11 residues when both ends are counted. CDR3 in amino acids: CASTVGSGNTF.

This clonotype was detected many times. The chain carries TRBV2 and TRBJ2-5; tentatively, D is TRBD1 (6 bases). V was trimmed by 7 bases and J by 1 base, leaving 16 bases between them. Per the germline V gene, CDR1 is SNHLY and CDR2 is FYNNEI. The CDR3 runs 15 residues. The CDR3 sequence is CASTSPGQRQETQYF. The CDR3 DNA is TGTGCCAGCACCTCCCCAGGACAGCGCCAAGAGACCCAGTACTTC.

The CDR3 DNA is TGCAGCGGGCGGAACCTCAAAGAGACCCAGTACTTC. Its translation is CSGRNLKETQYF. This chain uses TRBV29-1 with TRBJ2-5; D remains ambiguous. Trimming stripped 7 bases from V and 3 bases from J, with 12 bases between. CDR3 length: 12 residues. The V gene's germline CDR1 is SQVTM and CDR2 ANQGSEA.